The TCR beta chain under discussion was sequenced for a study of T cell repertoires in cytomegalovirus infection. On the study more broadly: Indications came from public TCR beta signatures; they pointed to CMV infection and to a matching HLA type.

Overall study results and limits: Clonotype analysis showed dominance of the ex vivo response by HLA-C-restricted CMV-specific TCR beta clonotypes. The cumulative frequency of public TCR beta families distinguished individuals who carried CMV together with the relevant HLA.

TCRdb itself ran the reads through MiXCR, one entry per CDR3 protein. The sample holds hundreds of thousands of distinct CDR3 sequences; 20% to 25% are singletons and the top ten take 15% to 20%. As regards this clonotype: No antigen is known for it.

Germline-derived CDR1 and CDR2 are SNHLY and FYNNEI. This CDR3 has 14 residues. V lost 9 bases and J lost 1, with 15 bases in between. This clonotype was obtained from a human donor in good health (CMV status not recorded). Some clones in this sample may be carry-over from other donors' samples. The V call is TRBV2, the J call TRBJ1-1; possible D gene TRBD1, 5 bases. The sample was CD8+ T cells from PBMCs. CDR3 sequence: CASTRDRPNTEAFF. CDR3 DNA: TGTGCCAGTACCCGAGACAGACCGAACACTGAAGCTTTCTTT. The entire variable domain, with the rest obtained from reference TRBV2 and TRBJ1-1, is as follows: EPEVTQTPSHQVTQMGQEVILRCVPISNHLYFYWYRQILGQKVEFLVSFYNNEISEKSEIFDDQFSVERPDGSNFTLKIRSTKLEDSAMYFCASTRDRPNTEAFFGQGTRLTVV.